This T cell receptor (beta chain) emerged from a study of blood T cell repertoires in COVID-19. Study summary: PBMCs, B-cell-depleted T cells, or T cells were the source of the cDNA or gDNA that made up the material.

The CDR3 extends over 13 amino acids. V lost 4 bases and J lost 1; bases outside the gene matches: 1. CDR1 and CDR2 from the germline V gene are SQVTM and ANQGSEA. This clone was seen just once. One Seattle source followed patients from active infection through their disease course. As handled by the study authors: Researchers report that nucleated cell counts were estimated from reference gene primer amplification. Assay: immunoSEQ multiplex PCR; the TCRdb copy retains only in-frame clones and omits some. V, J and clone size were drawn from that table, and D and trimming were deduced from the DNA. Here the sample spans roughly 350,000 clones, 80% to 90% being singletons.

V and J are TRBV29-1 and TRBJ1-2; 9 bases map to TRBD1. The source material was peripheral blood. This receptor was obtained from a woman aged 50 to 60 with COVID-19, enrolled during active disease. The chain's CDR3 is CSVADRGNYGYTF. The CDR3 DNA reads TGCAGCGTTGCGGACAGGGGTAACTATGGCTACACCTTC.